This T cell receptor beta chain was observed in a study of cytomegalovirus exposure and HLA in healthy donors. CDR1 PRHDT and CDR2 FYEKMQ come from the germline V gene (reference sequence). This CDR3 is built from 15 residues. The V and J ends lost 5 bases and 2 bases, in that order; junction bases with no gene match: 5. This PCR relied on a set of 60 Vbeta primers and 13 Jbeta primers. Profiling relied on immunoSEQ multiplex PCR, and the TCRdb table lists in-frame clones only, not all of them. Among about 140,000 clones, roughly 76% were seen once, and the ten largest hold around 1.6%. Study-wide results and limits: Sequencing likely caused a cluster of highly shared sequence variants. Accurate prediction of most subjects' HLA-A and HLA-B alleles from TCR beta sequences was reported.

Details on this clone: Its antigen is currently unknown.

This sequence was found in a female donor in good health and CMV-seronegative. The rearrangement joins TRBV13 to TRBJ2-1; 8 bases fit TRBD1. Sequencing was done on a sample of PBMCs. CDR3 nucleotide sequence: TGTGCCAGCAGCCGCCGGGACAGGACCTACAATGAGCAGTTCTTC. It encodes CASSRRDRTYNEQFF.